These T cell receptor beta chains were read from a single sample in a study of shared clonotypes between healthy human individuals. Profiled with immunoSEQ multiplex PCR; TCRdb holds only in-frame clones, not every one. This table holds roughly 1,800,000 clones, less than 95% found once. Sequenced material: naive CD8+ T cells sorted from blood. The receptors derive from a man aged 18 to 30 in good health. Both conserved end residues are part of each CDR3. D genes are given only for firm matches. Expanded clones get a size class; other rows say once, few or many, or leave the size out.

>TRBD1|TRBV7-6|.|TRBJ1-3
TGTGCCAGCAGCTCGGGACAGGGTGTTTCTGGAAACACCATATATTTT
CASSSGQGVSGNTIYF
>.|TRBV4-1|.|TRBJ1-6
TGCGCCAGCAGCCAAGTCGGGGGGCGCTTAGCCTATAATTCACCCCTCCACTTT
CASSQVGGRLAYNSPLHF
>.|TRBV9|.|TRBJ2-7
TGTGCCAGCAGCGAGGCAGACTCCTACGAGCAGTACTTC
CASSEADSYEQYF
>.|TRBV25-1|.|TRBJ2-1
TGTGCCAGCAGTCCCCCTAGCCTATACAATGAGCAGTTCTTC
CASSPPSLYNEQFF
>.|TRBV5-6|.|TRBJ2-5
TGTGCCAGCAGCAAGAGGGTATACCAAGAGACCCAGTACTTC
CASSKRVYQETQYF
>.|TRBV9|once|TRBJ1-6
TGTGCCAGCAGCGTAGGGGAGGGGCCAGGGTCACCCCTCCACTTT
CASSVGEGPGSPLHF
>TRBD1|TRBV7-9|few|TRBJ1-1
TGTGCCAGCAGCCTTGGACAGGGCACGAACACTGAAGCTTTCTTT
CASSLGQGTNTEAFF
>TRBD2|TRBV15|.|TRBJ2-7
TGTGCCACCAGCACTCGACTAGCGGATTACGAGCAGTACTTC
CATSTRLADYEQYF
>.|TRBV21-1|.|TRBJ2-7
TGTGCCAGCAGCAAAGGTCTGGGGAGCTCCTACGAGCAGTACTTC
CASSKGLGSSYEQYF
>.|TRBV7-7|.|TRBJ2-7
TGTGCTAGCAGCCTCACAACGGGCTACGAGCAGTACTTC
CASSLTTGYEQYF
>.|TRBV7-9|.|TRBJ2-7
TGTGCCAGCAGCCTGGGTCTTTCCTACGAGCAGTACTTC
CASSLGLSYEQYF
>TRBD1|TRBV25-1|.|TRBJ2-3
TGTGCCAGCAGTGAATTCGAAAAGGACAGGGGGGGGGATACGCAGTATTTT
CASSEFEKDRGGDTQYF
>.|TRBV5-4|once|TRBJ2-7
TGTGCCAGCACCTTGAAGGGGGGTCCCTACGAGCAGTACTTC
CASTLKGGPYEQYF
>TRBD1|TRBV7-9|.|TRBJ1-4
TGTGCCAGCAGCCTCTCGAGGGGGCTTGAAAAACTGTTTTTT
CASSLSRGLEKLFF
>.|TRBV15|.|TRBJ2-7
TGTGCCACCAGCAGAGTGGCTAGCTACGAGCAGTACTTC
CATSRVASYEQYF
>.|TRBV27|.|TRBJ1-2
TGTGCCAGCAGTTTCTTTTATGGCTACACCTTC
CASSFFYGYTF
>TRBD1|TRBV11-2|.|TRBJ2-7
TGTGCCAGCAGCTTCCGACAGGGCCGGGACGAGCAGTACTTC
CASSFRQGRDEQYF
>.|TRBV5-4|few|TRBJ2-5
TGTGCCAGCAGCTTGGAGTCCCAAGAGACCCAGTACTTC
CASSLESQETQYF
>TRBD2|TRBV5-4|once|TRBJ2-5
TGTGCCAGCAGCTTAGCGGGAGTCCCAGAGACCCAGTACTTC
CASSLAGVPETQYF
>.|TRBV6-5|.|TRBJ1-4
TGTGCCAGCAGTCTAGCCACGGGGGAAAAACTGTTTTTT
CASSLATGEKLFF